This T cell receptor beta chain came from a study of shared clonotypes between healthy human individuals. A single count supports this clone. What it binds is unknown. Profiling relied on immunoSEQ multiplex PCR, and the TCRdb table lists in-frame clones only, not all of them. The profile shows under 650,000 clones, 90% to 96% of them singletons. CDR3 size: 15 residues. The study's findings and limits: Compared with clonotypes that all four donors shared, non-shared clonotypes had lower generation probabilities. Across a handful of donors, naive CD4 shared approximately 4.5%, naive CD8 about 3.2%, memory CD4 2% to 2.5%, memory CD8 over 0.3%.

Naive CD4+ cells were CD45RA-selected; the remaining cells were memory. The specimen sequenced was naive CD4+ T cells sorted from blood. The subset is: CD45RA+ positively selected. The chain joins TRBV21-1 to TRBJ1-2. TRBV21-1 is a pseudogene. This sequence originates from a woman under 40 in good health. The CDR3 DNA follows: TGTGCCAGCAGCAAGGGGTGGGGGACCGCTACTGGCTACACCTTC. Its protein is CASSKGWGTATGYTF.